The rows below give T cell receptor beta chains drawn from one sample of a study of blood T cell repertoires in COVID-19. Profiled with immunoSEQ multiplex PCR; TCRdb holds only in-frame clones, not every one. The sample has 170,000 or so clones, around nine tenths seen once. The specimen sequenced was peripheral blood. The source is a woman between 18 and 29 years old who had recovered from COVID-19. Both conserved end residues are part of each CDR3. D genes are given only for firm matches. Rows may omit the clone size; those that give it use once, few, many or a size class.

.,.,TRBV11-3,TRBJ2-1,TGTGCCAGCAGCTTAGGTTTTGGCGGGTACAATGAGCAGTTCTTC,CASSLGFGGYNEQFF
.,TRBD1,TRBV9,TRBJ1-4,TGTGCCAGCAGCGTAGTGGACAGGGAAGGTGGAAAACTGTTTTTT,CASSVVDREGGKLFF
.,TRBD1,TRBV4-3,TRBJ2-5,TGCGCCAGCAGCCAAGACGGGACAGGGGTCCAAGAGACCCAGTACTTC,CASSQDGTGVQETQYF
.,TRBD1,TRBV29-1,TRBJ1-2,TGCAGCTCCGGGACAGGGGGAGTCGGCTATGGCTACACCTTC,CSSGTGGVGYGYTF
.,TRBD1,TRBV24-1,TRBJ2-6,TGTGCCACCAGTTACCGGACAGGAGTCTCTGGGGCCAACGTCCTGACTTTC,CATSYRTGVSGANVLTF
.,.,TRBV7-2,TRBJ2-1,TGTGCCAGCAGCCCCTTTAAGGGAGCAGGCACCTACAATGAGCAGTTCTTC,CASSPFKGAGTYNEQFF
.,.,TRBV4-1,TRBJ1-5,TGCGCCAGCAGCCAAGACGATTATTCCTACAGGCAGCCCCAGCATTTT,CASSQDDYSYRQPQHF
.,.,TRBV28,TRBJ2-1,TGTGCCAGCAGTTTATGGGGAGGATACAATGAGCAGTTCTTC,CASSLWGGYNEQFF
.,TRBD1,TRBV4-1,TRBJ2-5,TGCGCCAGCAGCCAAGCATCCGGGACAGGGTGGGAGACCCAGTACTTC,CASSQASGTGWETQYF
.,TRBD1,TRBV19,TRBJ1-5,TGTGCCAGTAGCAACCCCATAGGAGGGGGCGATCAGCCCCAGCATTTT,CASSNPIGGGDQPQHF
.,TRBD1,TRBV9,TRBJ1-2,TGTGCCAGCAGCGCCGGGACAGGGGGCCAAATTTATGGCTACACCTTC,CASSAGTGGQIYGYTF
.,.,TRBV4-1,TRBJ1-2,TGCGCCAGCAGCCAAGTCGCGACAGATGTCTATGGCTACACCTTC,CASSQVATDVYGYTF
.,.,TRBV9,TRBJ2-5,TGTGCCAGCAGCGTAGCGCGGGACGGGACCCAGTACTTC,CASSVARDGTQYF
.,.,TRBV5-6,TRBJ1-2,TGTGCCAGCAGCTTGGGACAAATCGGGGACTATGGCTACACCTTC,CASSLGQIGDYGYTF
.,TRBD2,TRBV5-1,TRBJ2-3,TGCGCCAGCAGCTTGGTAAAAGCCGGGACTAGCGCTCGCACAGATACGCAGTATTTT,CASSLVKAGTSARTDTQYF
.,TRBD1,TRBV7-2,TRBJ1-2,TGTGCCAGCAGCCCCCGGACAGGGGGAAGAGACTATGGCTACACCTTC,CASSPRTGGRDYGYTF
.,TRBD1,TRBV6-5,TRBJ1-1,TGTGCCAGCAAAATGACAGGGGCGAAGAACACTGAAGCTTTCTTT,CASKMTGAKNTEAFF
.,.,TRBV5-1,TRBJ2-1,TGCGCCAGCAGCCTGCTTCGGTCCTACAATGAGCAGTTCTTC,CASSLLRSYNEQFF
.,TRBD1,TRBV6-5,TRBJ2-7,TGTGCCAGTCAGGGGGCGTCAAGATACGAGCAGTACTTC,CASQGASRYEQYF
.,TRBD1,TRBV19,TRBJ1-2,TGTGCCAGTAGTATAGATCACCGGACAGGGTCGCCTGGCTACACCTTC,CASSIDHRTGSPGYTF
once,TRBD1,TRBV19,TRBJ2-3,TGTGCCAGTAGTAACCCGGGACAGGGGTTAGCAGATACGCAGTATTTT,CASSNPGQGLADTQYF
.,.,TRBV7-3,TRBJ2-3,TGTGCCAGCAGCCTCCGACTGGCAGATACGCAGTATTTT,CASSLRLADTQYF
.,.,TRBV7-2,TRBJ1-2,TGTGCCAGCAGCTTAGTGGCAGGTCCCTACTATGGCTACACCTTC,CASSLVAGPYYGYTF
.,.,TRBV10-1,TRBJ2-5,TGCGCCAGCAGCCAACAGGGCCAAGAGACCCAGTACTTC,CASSQQGQETQYF
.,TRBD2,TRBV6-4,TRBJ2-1,TGTGCCAGCAGTGTGGGAGGGTACAATGAGCAGTTCTTC,CASSVGGYNEQFF
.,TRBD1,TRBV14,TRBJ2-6,TGTGCCAGCAGCCAAGATACCAATACTGGACAGGGAATCACGGGGAGCTCTGGGGCCAACGTCCTGACTTTC,CASSQDTNTGQGITGSSGANVLTF
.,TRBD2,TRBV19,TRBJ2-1,TGTGCCAGTAGTTTCCTGGCCACTAGCGGGATGGTCTACAATGAGCAGTTCTTC,CASSFLATSGMVYNEQFF
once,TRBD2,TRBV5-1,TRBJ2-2,TGCGCCAGCAGCCCGCAATTTGCGGGGGGCCGCACCGGGGAGCTGTTTTTT,CASSPQFAGGRTGELFF
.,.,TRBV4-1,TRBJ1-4,TGCGCCAGCAGCCAAGTTTTAGCCTTCGAAAAACTGTTTTTT,CASSQVLAFEKLFF
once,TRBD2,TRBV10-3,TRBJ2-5,TGTGCCACCCGAGCTGGGGGGGAGGAGACCCAGTACTTC,CATRAGGEETQYF
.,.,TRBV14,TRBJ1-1,TGTGCCAGCAGCCAAGATTTCGGGTTCACCGAAGCTTTCTTT,CASSQDFGFTEAFF
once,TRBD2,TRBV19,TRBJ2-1,TGTGCCAGTAGTATTGTAGCGGGGGGGCCGGTTGAGTTCTTC,CASSIVAGGPVEFF
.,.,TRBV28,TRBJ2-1,TGTGCCAGCAGCAAGGCAGGTGACAATGAGCAGTTCTTC,CASSKAGDNEQFF
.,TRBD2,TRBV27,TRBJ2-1,TGTGCCAGCAGGAGCCCTAGCGGGGGGACTTTTTTCTCCTACAATGAGCAGTTCTTC,CASRSPSGGTFFSYNEQFF
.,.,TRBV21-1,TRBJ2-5,TGTGCCAGCAGCTCGCGACAGGGATTGAAAGAGACCCAGTACTTC,CASSSRQGLKETQYF
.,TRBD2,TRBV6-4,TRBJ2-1,TGTGCCAGCAGTGACACGCTAGCGGGAGTCAATGAGCAGTTCTTC,CASSDTLAGVNEQFF
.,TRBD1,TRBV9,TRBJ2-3,TGTGCCAGCAGCGTAGAGGCAGGGGGCATAGATACGCAGTATTTT,CASSVEAGGIDTQYF
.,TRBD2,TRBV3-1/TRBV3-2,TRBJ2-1,TGTGCCAGCAGCGGTCAACTAGCGGGATCCTACAATGAGCAGTTCTTC,CASSGQLAGSYNEQFF
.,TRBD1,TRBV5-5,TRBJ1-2,TGTGCCAGCAGCTTGGGCCCCGAGGGACAGGGGCCTGGCTACACCTTC,CASSLGPEGQGPGYTF
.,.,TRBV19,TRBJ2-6,TGTGCCAGTACGGGTTATGGGGCCAACGTCCTGACTTTC,CASTGYGANVLTF
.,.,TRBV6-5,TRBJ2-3,TGTGCCAGCAGTTACTCGGGGCAGGGCCCAGATACGCAGTATTTT,CASSYSGQGPDTQYF
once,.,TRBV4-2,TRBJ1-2,TGTGCCAGCAGCCCGCAGGGGATTGCTAACTATGGCTACACCTTC,CASSPQGIANYGYTF